This record covers a single T cell receptor beta chain. The antigen it recognizes is unknown. Sequencing took place on an Illumina HiSeq 2000. TCR beta cDNA libraries were prepared using 5'RACE template switching, which introduced a universal primer site and unique molecular identifiers. cDNA synthesis was primed from the TCR beta constant segment and was followed by two successive PCR amplification steps. On the study's bioinformatics: Reads were demultiplexed and grouped by UMI with MIGEC, and clonotypes were assembled and quantified with MiTCR. To remove erroneous sequences, TCR cDNA sequences were retained only when supported by two or more reads. Downstream repertoire analysis used the tcR package, and clonotypes were matched across fractions by CDR3 nucleotide sequence plus V segment. VDJmatch was used to annotate antigen specificity against VDJdb, with one amino acid substitution allowed in CDR3. Once TCRdb had reprocessed the reads, it stored one entry per CDR3 protein sequence and supplied no DNA. TCRdb, not the authors, supplied the V and J calls. The data table for this sample lists 500,000 to 700,000 distinct CDR3 sequences. The ten top clones hold roughly 3.6% of the sample.

The data originate from a study of T cells expressing NK-cell markers (dated by TCRdb to the early 2020s). In terms of the full investigation: In sorted CD3+CD56+NKG2C+, CD3+CD56+NKG2C- and CD3+CD56-NKG2C+ T-cell subsets from several donors, TCR beta-chain repertoires were profiled. Among the eight sequenced donors, only one was HCMV-seronegative, while the other seven were HCMV-seropositive. The study sequenced eight donors, all healthy volunteers chosen at random: three men and five women. Sequencing of the libraries produced 2 x 150 bp reads on Illumina HiSeq 2000/2500, MiSeq or NextSeq.

The CDR3 covers 15 residues, taking in both the cysteine and the phenylalanine. The record lacks a DNA sequence. The germline V gene (reference sequence) yields MNHEY for CDR1 and SMNVEV for CDR2. HCMV-specific IgG was detected in serum with a commercial ELISA kit to determine HCMV serostatus. Ficoll density gradient centrifugation was used to isolate peripheral blood mononuclear cells from blood. What the work shows at the level of the full study, not this receptor alone: It remained unclear whether the expanded NKG2C-expressing T cell clones were specific for HCMV antigens. Those dominant clonotypes were again the most abundant among CD3+CD56-NKG2C+ cells in a handful of donors, at about 25-60.1%. In about 6 donors, the dominant CD3+CD56+NKG2C+ clonotypes were found to rank among the top 10 CD8+ clonotypes and to make up 1.0-7.0% of CD8+ T cells.

The chain couples TRBV27 to TRBJ2-7; TCRdb reports TRBD1, a call that lacks DNA to check it against. The sequenced material came from blood T cells: a sorted CD56 or NKG2C T cell subset, CD4+ or CD8+ T cells, or bulk PBMC T cells (not recorded which). The sequence was collected from a man aged 18 to 30 in good health. Donor details come from another sample of the same person, matched by shared clones. The encoded CDR3 is CASSLGGTGFAEQYF.